The clone carrying this T cell receptor (beta chain) was counted only a few times. Its antigen remains unknown. These data are taken from a study of cytomegalovirus exposure and HLA in healthy donors. Notes on the study in general: Most TCRs appeared rarely, but some public TCRs recurred in many donors. An assumption of roughly uniform sequencing depth across donors underlay the presence/absence analyses. The authors later linked a missense DCLRE1C variant to TCR beta V- and J-gene trimming. In a later analysis, at a false discovery rate of 0.05, 16,951 TCR beta sequences were associated with HLA alleles.

Use of 60 Vbeta and 13 Jbeta primers characterized the PCR. TCRdb keeps only in-frame clones here, not all; method: immunoSEQ multiplex PCR. The repertoire consists of roughly 97,000 clones, with about a tenth occurring once and the leading ten covering 5.8%. The CDR3 covers 18 residues. Germline CDR1 and CDR2: SEHNR and FQNEAQ (reference sequence). The V end was cut by 5 bases, the J end by 2 bases, with 23 bases between. The chain recombines TRBV7-9 with TRBJ2-3; D is uncertain. This receptor was obtained from a man in his forties in good health and CMV-seropositive. What was sequenced was PBMCs. The CDR3 DNA reads TGTGCCAGCAGCGGAAAAAGTTGGCAGGCGTTACCCACAGATACGCAGTATTTT. This gives the protein CASSGKSWQALPTDTQYF.